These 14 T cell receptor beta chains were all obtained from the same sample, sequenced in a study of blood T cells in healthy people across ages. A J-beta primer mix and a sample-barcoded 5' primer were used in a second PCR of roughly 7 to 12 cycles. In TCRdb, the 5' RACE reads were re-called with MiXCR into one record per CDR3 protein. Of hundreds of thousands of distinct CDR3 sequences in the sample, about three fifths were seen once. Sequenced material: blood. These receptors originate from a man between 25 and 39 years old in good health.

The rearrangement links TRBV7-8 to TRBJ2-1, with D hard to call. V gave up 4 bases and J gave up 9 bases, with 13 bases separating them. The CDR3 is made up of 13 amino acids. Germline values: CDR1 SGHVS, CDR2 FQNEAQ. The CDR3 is CASSSPELREQFF. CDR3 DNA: TGTGCCAGCAGCTCCCCGGAACTACGTGAGCAGTTCTTC.

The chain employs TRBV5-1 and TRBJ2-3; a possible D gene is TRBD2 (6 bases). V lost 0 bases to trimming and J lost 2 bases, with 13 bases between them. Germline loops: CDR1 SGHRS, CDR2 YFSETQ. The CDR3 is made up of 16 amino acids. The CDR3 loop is CASSLEGREATDTQYF. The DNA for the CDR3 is TGCGCCAGCAGCTTGGAAGGCAGGGAGGCCACAGATACGCAGTATTTT. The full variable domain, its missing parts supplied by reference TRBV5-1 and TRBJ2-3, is KAGVTQTPRYLIKTRGQQVTLSCSPISGHRSVSWYQQTPGQGLQFLFEYFSETQRNKGNFPGRFSGRQFSNSRSEMNVSTLELGDSALYLCASSLEGREATDTQYFGPGTRLTVL.

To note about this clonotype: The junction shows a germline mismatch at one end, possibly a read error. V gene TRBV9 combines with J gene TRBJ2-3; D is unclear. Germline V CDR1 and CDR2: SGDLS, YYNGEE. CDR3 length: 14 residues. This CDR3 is CASSVEVGTDTQYF. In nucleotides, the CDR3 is TGTGCCAGCAGCGTAGAGGTGGGCACCGATACGCAGTATTTT.

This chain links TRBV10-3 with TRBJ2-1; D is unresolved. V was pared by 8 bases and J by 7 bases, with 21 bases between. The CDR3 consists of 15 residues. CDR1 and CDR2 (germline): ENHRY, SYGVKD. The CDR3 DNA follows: TGTGCCATCGGCTCGACTCAAAAGGCCGAGAATGAGCAGTTCTTC. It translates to CAIGSTQKAENEQFF.

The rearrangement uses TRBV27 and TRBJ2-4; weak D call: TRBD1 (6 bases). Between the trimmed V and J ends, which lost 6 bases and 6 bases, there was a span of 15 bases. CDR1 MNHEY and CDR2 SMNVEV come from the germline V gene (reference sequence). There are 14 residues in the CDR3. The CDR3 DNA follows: TGTGCCAGCAGCCACGCGGACAGACCAAACATTCAGTACTTC. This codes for CASSHADRPNIQYF.

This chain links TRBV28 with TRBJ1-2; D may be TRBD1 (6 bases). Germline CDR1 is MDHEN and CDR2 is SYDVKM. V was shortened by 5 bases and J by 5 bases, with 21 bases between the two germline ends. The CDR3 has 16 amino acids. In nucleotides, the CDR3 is TGTGCCAGCAGTCCAGCCGGGGCAGGGGAATCGTATGGCTACACCTTC. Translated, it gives CASSPAGAGESYGYTF.

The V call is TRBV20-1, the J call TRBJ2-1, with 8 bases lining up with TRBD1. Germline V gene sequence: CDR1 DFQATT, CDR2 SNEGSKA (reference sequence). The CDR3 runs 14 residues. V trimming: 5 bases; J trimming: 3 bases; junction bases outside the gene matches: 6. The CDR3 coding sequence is TGCAGTGCTCCACGACAGGGGCGCTACAATGAGCAGTTCTTC. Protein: CSAPRQGRYNEQFF.

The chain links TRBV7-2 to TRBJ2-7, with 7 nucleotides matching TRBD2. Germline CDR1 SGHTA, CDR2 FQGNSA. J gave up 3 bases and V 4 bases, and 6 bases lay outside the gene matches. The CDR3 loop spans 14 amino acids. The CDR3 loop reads CASSWDYADYEQYF. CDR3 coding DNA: TGTGCCAGCAGCTGGGACTATGCGGACTACGAGCAGTACTTC.

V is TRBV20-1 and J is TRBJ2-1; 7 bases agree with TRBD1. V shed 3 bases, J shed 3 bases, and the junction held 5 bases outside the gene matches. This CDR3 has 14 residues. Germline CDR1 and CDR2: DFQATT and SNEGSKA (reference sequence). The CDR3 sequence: CSARDRPLYNEQFF. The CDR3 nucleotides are TGCAGTGCTAGGGACAGGCCCCTCTACAATGAGCAGTTCTTC.

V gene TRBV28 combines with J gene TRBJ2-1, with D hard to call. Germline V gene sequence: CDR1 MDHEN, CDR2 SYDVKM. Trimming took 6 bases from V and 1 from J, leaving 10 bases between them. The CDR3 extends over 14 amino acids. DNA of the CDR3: TGTGCCAGCAGCGGCAGTAATTCCTACAATGAGCAGTTCTTC. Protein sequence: CASSGSNSYNEQFF. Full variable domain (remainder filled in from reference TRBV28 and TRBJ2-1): DVKVTQSSRYLVKRTGEKVFLECVQDMDHENMFWYRQDPGLGLRLIYFSYDVKMKEKGDIPEGYSVSREKKERFSLILESASTNQTSMYLCASSGSNSYNEQFFGPGTRLTVL.

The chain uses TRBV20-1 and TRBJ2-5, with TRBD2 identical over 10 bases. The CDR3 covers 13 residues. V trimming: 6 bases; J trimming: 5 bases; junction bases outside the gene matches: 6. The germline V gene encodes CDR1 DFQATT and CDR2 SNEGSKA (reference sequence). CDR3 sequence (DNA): TGCAGTGCCCATAGCGGGGGGCCGGAGACCCAGTACTTC. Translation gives CSAHSGGPETQYF.

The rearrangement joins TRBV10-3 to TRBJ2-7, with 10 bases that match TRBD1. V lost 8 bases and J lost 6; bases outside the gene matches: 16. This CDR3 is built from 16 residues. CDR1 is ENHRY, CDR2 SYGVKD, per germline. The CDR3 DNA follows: TGTGCCATCGCGGGTGAGGGCCGGGACAGGGGTACCGAGCAGTACTTC. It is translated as CAIAGEGRDRGTEQYF.

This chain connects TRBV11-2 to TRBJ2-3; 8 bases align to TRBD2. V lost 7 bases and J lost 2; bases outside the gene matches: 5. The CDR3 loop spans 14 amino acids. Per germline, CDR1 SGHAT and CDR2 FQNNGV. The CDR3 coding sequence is TGTGCCAGCAACCCAGCGGGGGTCACAGATACGCAGTATTTT. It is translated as CASNPAGVTDTQYF.

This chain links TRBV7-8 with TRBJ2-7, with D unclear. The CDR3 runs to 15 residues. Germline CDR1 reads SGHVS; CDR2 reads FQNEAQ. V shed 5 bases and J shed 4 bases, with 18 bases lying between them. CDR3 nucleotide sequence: TGTGCCAGCAGCCCCTCAGGCCTTGGTAATTACGAGCAGTACTTC. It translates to CASSPSGLGNYEQYF.